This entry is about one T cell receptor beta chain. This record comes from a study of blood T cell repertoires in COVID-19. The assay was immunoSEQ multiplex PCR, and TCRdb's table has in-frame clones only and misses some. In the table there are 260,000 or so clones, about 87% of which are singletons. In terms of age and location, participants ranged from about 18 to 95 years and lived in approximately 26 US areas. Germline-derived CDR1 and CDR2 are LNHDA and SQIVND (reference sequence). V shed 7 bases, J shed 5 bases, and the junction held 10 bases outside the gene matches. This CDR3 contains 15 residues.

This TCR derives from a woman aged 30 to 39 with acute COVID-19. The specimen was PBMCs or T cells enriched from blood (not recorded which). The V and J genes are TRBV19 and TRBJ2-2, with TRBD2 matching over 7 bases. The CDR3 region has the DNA TGTGCCAGTACCCCGGTGGGGGGGGAGACCGGGGAGCTGTTTTTT. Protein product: CASTPVGGETGELFF.